The clone carrying this TCR beta chain was recorded once. Its matching antigen is unknown. Peripheral blood was drawn, about 10 milliliters per donor. It was with a sample-barcoded 5' primer and a J-beta primer mix that a second PCR of roughly 7 to 12 cycles was run. Each cDNA molecule carried a tag from a template-switch adaptor that contained 12 random nucleotides. TCRdb redid the calling of the 5' RACE reads with MiXCR, one entry per CDR3 protein. Here the sample spans roughly 800,000 distinct CDR3 sequences, about three fifths being singletons. These data belong to a study of blood T cells in healthy people across ages. Study-level points and caveats: Among T cells, TCR beta diversity per million cells dropped roughly linearly as age rose. PBMC samples, being unsorted, prevented any conclusive comparison of naive and antigen-experienced cells.

Sequenced: blood. This clonotype was obtained from a man between 25 and 39 years old in good health.

The CDR3 loop reads CASSLWPAKQFF. The CDR3 region has the DNA TGTGCCAGCAGTTTATGGCCGGCCAAGCAGTTCTTC. The chain employs TRBV27 and TRBJ2-1, with no clear D. The CDR3 is 12 amino acids. From germline, CDR1 is MNHEY and CDR2 SMNVEV (reference sequence). The V end was cut by 1 base, the J end by 11 bases, with 9 bases between.